Listed here is a single T cell receptor (beta chain). Data came from immunoSEQ multiplex PCR; TCRdb stores just in-frame clones and leaves some out. In the table there are around 360,000 clones, approximately 87% of which are singletons. Individuals aged about 18 to 90 years were recruited from approximately 24 US areas. The sample comes from a study of blood T cell repertoires in COVID-19. Trimming took 3 bases from V and 6 from J, leaving 12 bases between them. CDR3 length: 13 amino acids. The V gene's germline CDR1 is SGHTA and CDR2 FQGNSA. The sequencing input was PBMCs or T cells enriched from blood (not recorded which). This clonotype originated in a man between 40 and 49 years old in a cohort exposed to, infected with or recovered from COVID-19 (not recorded which). The rearrangement links TRBV7-2 to TRBJ2-7; the D gene is possibly TRBD1 (6 bases). Here the CDR3 reads CASSFGQGFEQYF. The CDR3 DNA reads TGTGCCAGCAGCTTCGGCCAGGGGTTCGAGCAGTACTTC.